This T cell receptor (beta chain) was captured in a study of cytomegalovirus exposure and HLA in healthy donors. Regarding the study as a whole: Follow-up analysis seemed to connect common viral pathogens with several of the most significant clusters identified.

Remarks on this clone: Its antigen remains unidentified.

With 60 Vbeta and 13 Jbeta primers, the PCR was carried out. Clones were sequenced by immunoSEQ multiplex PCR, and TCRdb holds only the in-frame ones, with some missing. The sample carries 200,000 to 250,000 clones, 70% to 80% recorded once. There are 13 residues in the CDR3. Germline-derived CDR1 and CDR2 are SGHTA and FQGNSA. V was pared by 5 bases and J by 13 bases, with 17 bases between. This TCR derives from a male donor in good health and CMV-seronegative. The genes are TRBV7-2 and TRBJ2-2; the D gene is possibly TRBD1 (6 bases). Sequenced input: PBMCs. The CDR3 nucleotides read TGTGCCAGCAGCCGAAGACAGGAAACGGGGCTGTTTTTT. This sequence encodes CASSRRQETGLFF.